Shown below are 26 T cell receptor beta chains from a single sample sequenced in a study of monozygotic twins with inflammatory bowel disease. TCRdb re-analyzed the 5' RACE reads; it lists each CDR3 protein once, without DNA. This specimen shows some 300,000 distinct CDR3 sequences; the ten leading clones hold more than 4.5%. The sample comprised blood. These receptors all come from a human donor with ulcerative colitis or Crohn's disease, or a healthy co-twin of an affected twin (not recorded which).

The rearrangement joins TRBV7-2 to TRBJ2-3; TCRdb outputs TRBD1, but without DNA this stays unchecked. The CDR3 covers 14 residues. Per germline, CDR1 SGHTA and CDR2 FQGNSA. The CDR3: CASSSVGRTDTQYF.

The genes are TRBV7-9 and TRBJ2-2. There are 13 residues in the CDR3. Germline CDR1 is SEHNR and CDR2 is FQNEAQ (reference sequence). The CDR3 region is CASSNTGTGELFF.

This chain uses TRBV7-7 with TRBJ2-5; TCRdb lists TRBD1, though no DNA is available to test this call. Germline loops: CDR1 SSHAT, CDR2 FNYEAQ (reference sequence). This CDR3 contains 14 residues. The CDR3 is CASSLAWSQAPQYF.

The chain joins TRBV12-3 or TRBV12-4 to TRBJ2-1; checking the TCRdb D call of TRBD1 is not possible without DNA. This CDR3 is built from 15 residues. The CDR3 protein is CASSLAGQLYNEQFF.

This chain links TRBV6-4 with TRBJ2-1. Germline CDR1 and CDR2: MRHNA and SNTAGT. CDR3 length: 13 amino acids. CDR3 amino acids: CASSDSERNEQFF.

The CDR3: CASSRGQYEQYF. The rearrangement joins TRBV6-5 to TRBJ2-7; TCRdb reports TRBD1, a call that lacks DNA to check it against. The CDR3 runs 12 residues. The germline gives CDR1 MNHEY, CDR2 SVGAGI.

The rearrangement uses TRBV6-5 and TRBJ2-7. The length of the CDR3 is 16 residues. The germline V gene has CDR1 MNHEY and CDR2 SVGAGI. Here the CDR3 reads CASSYSLEAASYEQYF.

The rearrangement joins TRBV5-6 to TRBJ1-2; the TCRdb call, TRBD1, lacks DNA for checking. Germline-derived CDR1 and CDR2 are SGHDT and YYEEEE. This CDR3 region has 17 residues. The CDR3 region is CASSSPGQGLRDYGYTF.

The rearrangement links TRBV5-1 to TRBJ2-7; TCRdb's assignment of TRBD1 cannot be checked, as there is no DNA. From germline, CDR1 is SGHRS and CDR2 YFSETQ. There are 11 residues in the CDR3. The CDR3 sequence: CASLTGYEQYF.

The rearrangement joins TRBV12-3 or TRBV12-4 to TRBJ1-5; as DNA is missing, the TRBD1 call by TCRdb cannot be tested. CDR3 length equals 18 residues. CDR3 residues: CASSHTGGAGLGNQPQHF.

V is TRBV4-3 and J is TRBJ2-1; without DNA, the TCRdb call of TRBD1 cannot be checked. Germline-derived CDR1 and CDR2 are LGHNA and YSLEER. There are 15 residues in the CDR3. The CDR3 sequence: CASSNTDRYYNEQFF.

The chain recombines TRBV7-9 with TRBJ2-7; the TRBD1 assignment by TCRdb is unverifiable without DNA. The CDR3 runs to 14 residues. From germline, CDR1 is SEHNR and CDR2 FQNEAQ (reference sequence). The CDR3: CASSSRTGDHEQYF.

The CDR3 here is CASSLPTGRGWETQYF. The rearrangement uses TRBV28 and TRBJ2-5; TCRdb designates TRBD2, a call that cannot be tested without DNA. CDR1 MDHEN and CDR2 SYDVKM come from the germline V gene. The CDR3 contains 16 residues.

This chain joins TRBV5-1 and TRBJ2-1; TCRdb reports TRBD2, a call that lacks DNA to check it against. In germline, CDR1 is SGHRS, CDR2 YFSETQ. CDR3 length: 16 amino acids. CDR3 amino acids: CASSFLGTVGGNEQFF.

The chain recombines TRBV7-9 with TRBJ1-2. The CDR3 has 14 residues. Germline V lookup: CDR1 SEHNR, CDR2 FQNEAQ (reference sequence). The CDR3 region is CASSSPTRGYGYTF.

This chain links TRBV7-3 with TRBJ2-1; TCRdb reports TRBD2, a call that lacks DNA to check it against. Germline V gives CDR1 SGHTA, CDR2 FQGTGA. This CDR3 is built from 14 residues. This CDR3 is CASSLSGGTSPQFF.

The chain carries TRBV6-5 and TRBJ2-7; the TRBD1 assignment by TCRdb is unverifiable without DNA. The CDR3 contains 13 residues. Germline CDR1 and CDR2: MNHEY and SVGAGI. CDR3 in amino acids: CASRRTVSYEQYF.

The rearrangement links TRBV12-3 or TRBV12-4 to TRBJ2-1; no DNA is available, so the TRBD1 call from TCRdb remains unchecked. CDR3 length: 15 amino acids. The CDR3 protein is CASSVIPRGHNEQFF.

This sequence joins TRBV13 and TRBJ2-2; absent DNA, TCRdb's TRBD2 call cannot be checked. CDR3 size: 15 residues. Germline CDR1 and CDR2: PRHDT and FYEKMQ (reference sequence). CDR3: CASSFSGRVTGELFF. Full variable domain (remainder filled in from reference TRBV13 and TRBJ2-2): AAGVIQSPRHLIKEKRETATLKCYPIPRHDTVYWYQQGPGQDPQFLISFYEKMQSDKGSIPDRFSAQQFSDYHSELNMSSLELGDSALYFCASSFSGRVTGELFFGEGSRLTVL.

J is TRBJ2-2 and V is TRBV3-1; the D call of TRBD2 rests on TCRdb alone, since no DNA is present to check it. The CDR3 loop spans 16 amino acids. Germline values: CDR1 LGHDT, CDR2 YNNKEL (reference sequence). CDR3 sequence reads: CASSQGGLVNTGELFF.

V is TRBV10-3 and J is TRBJ2-4. Germline lookup yields CDR1 ENHRY and CDR2 SYGVKD. This CDR3 is 13 amino acids long. This CDR3 is CATRQLAKNIQYF.

The chain carries TRBV18 and TRBJ2-1; TCRdb outputs TRBD1, but without DNA this stays unchecked. Germline CDR1 reads KGHSH; CDR2 reads LQKENI. This CDR3 has 17 residues. The CDR3 is CASSPSRGGASYNEQFF.

The chain uses TRBV10-3 and TRBJ2-1; TCRdb designates TRBD2, a call that cannot be tested without DNA. The CDR3 runs 19 residues. The germline CDR1 and CDR2 sequences are ENHRY and SYGVKD. This CDR3 reads CAISESGRSGRAAYNEQFF.

This chain connects TRBV19 to TRBJ2-5; TCRdb selects TRBD1, and the lack of DNA leaves this call unchecked. The CDR3 contains 15 residues. From germline, CDR1 is LNHDA and CDR2 SQIVND (reference sequence). This chain's CDR3 is CASSPRVRNQETQYF.

The rearrangement joins TRBV5-1 to TRBJ2-5. CDR1 and CDR2 from the germline V gene are SGHRS and YFSETQ. The CDR3 contains 13 residues. CDR3 loop: CASSWVYQETQYF.

The rearrangement uses TRBV12-3 or TRBV12-4 and TRBJ1-2. This CDR3 comprises 15 residues. CDR3 loop: CASSLQVLSTRGYTF.